Below are 9 T cell receptor beta chains sequenced from a single sample in a study of identical twins (dated by TCRdb to 2016 to 2018). Library generation was performed with 5' RACE. The data were produced on an Illumina HiSeq 2000. TCRdb handled the public reads itself, with Q25 trimming in fastp and clone calling in MiXCR, and kept productive beta chains. Entries are consolidated by CDR3 protein sequence, retaining the most common genes and DNA. The table for this sample lists 450,000 or so distinct CDR3 sequences; 20% to 25% of them were counted only once. The ten largest clones capture about 3% of the sample. These data were likewise used in another study, on T cells expressing NK-cell markers.

Source material: CD4+ T cells sorted from blood. The receptors here all came from a woman younger than 30 in good health.

The chain combines TRBV5-1 with TRBJ2-1, with TRBD2 matching over 11 bases. This CDR3 has 21 amino acids. Trimming at V came to 6 bases and at J to 0 bases, leaving 20 bases not matched to a gene. Germline CDR1 SGHRS, CDR2 YFSETQ. The CDR3 spells CASNRLPGTSGPFSSYNEQFF. CDR3 coding DNA: TGCGCCAGCAACCGACTCCCCGGGACTAGCGGCCCCTTCAGCTCCTACAATGAGCAGTTCTTC.

Points on this clonotype: This may be a read error, as it is one base from a much larger clone. This chain links TRBV12-3 or TRBV12-4 with TRBJ2-1; 7 bases fit TRBD2. The CDR3 runs to 15 residues. V shed 3 bases, J shed 8 bases, and the junction held 10 bases outside the gene matches. The CDR3 loop is CASSFYAGVGYEQFF. The CDR3 DNA follows: TGTGCCAGCAGTTTTTACGCGGGAGTTGGATATGAGCAGTTCTTC.

Concerning this clonotype: The junction departs from the called germline gene at one end, perhaps through a read error. The chain couples TRBV3-1 to TRBJ2-4; TRBD2 might be the D (6 bases). Germline loops: CDR1 LGHDT, CDR2 YNNKEL (reference sequence). There are 14 residues in the CDR3. The CDR3: CASSPSGAGLPGDF. CDR3 in DNA: TGTGCCAGCAGCCCCTCCGGGGCAGGACTACCCGGGGACTTC.

The chain has TRBV5-1 and TRBJ2-4; 8 nucleotides line up with TRBD1. The junction had 6 bases not matched to a gene; V was cut back by 4 bases and J by 0 bases. CDR1 is SGHRS and CDR2 is YFSETQ in the germline V gene. CDR3 length: 16 residues. CDR3 sequence (DNA): TGCGCCAGCAGCGTTCGACAGGGGACAGCCAAAAACATTCAGTACTTC. Translating gives CASSVRQGTAKNIQYF.

This chain uses TRBV11-2 with TRBJ2-7; no reliable D call. The CDR3 is 14 amino acids. Germline V gene lookup returns CDR1 SGHAT and CDR2 FQNNGV. V lost 1 base, J lost 4 bases, and 11 bases lay in between. CDR3 loop: CASSLVGLTYEQYF. In DNA form, the CDR3 reads TGTGCCAGCAGCTTAGTAGGCTTAACTTACGAGCAGTACTTC.

This chain uses TRBV6-5 with TRBJ2-6; D is undetermined. This CDR3 is built from 15 residues. Germline CDR1 reads MNHEY; CDR2 reads SVGAGI. The V end lost 2 bases, the J end lost 0 bases, and 5 bases lay between the germline ends. The CDR3 protein is CASSYRTSGANVLTF. CDR3 nucleotide sequence: TGTGCCAGCAGTTACCGAACCTCTGGGGCCAACGTCCTGACTTTC.

This clonotype was seen a handful of times. V usage is TRBV4-2 and J usage is TRBJ2-5; 14 bases map to TRBD2. J was trimmed by 0 bases and V by 4 bases; bases with no gene match: 19. The CDR3 runs to 22 residues. Germline lookup yields CDR1 LGHNA and CDR2 YNFKEQ. The CDR3 sequence: CASSLIGGRGTSGGDDQETQYF. The CDR3 DNA reads as TGTGCCAGCAGCCTTATCGGAGGACGCGGGACTAGCGGGGGTGATGACCAAGAGACCCAGTACTTC.

The rearrangement joins TRBV5-6 to TRBJ2-2, with 13 bases matching TRBD2. Germline loops: CDR1 SGHDT, CDR2 YYEEEE. V gave up 4 bases and J gave up 5 bases; unmatched junction bases: 14. The CDR3 runs to 19 residues. The CDR3 coding sequence is TGTGCCAGCAGCAGGGGACTAGCGGGGCAATCGCGCGGGACCGGGGAGCTGTTTTTT. This encodes CASSRGLAGQSRGTGELFF.

This clonotype has only a few counts. V gene TRBV6-1 combines with J gene TRBJ1-6; D is perhaps TRBD1 (6 bases). Germline V gives CDR1 MNHNS, CDR2 SASEGT. Trimming cost V 6 bases and J 9 bases, with 18 bases left between them. This CDR3 contains 15 residues. The CDR3 loop is CASRSPGGGGSPLHF. The CDR3 bases are TGTGCCAGCAGATCCCCAGGCGGGGGCGGTTCACCCCTCCACTTT.